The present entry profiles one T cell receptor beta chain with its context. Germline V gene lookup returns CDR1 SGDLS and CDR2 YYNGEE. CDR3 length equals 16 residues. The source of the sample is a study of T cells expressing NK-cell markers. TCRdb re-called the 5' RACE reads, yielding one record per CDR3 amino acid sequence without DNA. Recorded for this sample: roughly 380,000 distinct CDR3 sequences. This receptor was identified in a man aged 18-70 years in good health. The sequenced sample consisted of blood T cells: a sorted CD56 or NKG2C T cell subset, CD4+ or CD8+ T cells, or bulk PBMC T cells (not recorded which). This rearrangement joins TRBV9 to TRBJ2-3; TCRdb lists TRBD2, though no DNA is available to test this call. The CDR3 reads CASSNPGLDLTDTQYF. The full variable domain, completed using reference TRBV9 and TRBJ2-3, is DSGVTQTPKHLITATGQRVTLRCSPRSGDLSVYWYQQSLDQGLQFLIQYYNGEERAKGNILERFSAQQFPDLHSELNLSSLELGDSALYFCASSNPGLDLTDTQYFGPGTRLTVL.